Listed below are T cell receptor beta chains from one sample, sequenced in a study of blood T cell repertoires in COVID-19. This table comes from immunoSEQ multiplex PCR, and its TCRdb copy is limited to in-frame clones, with some not included. Seen here are some 200,000 clones, about 85% observed once, and the top ten hold about 10%. Sample: peripheral blood. These receptors originate from a woman aged 80 or older with COVID-19, enrolled during active disease. CDR3s include the opening cysteine and the closing phenylalanine or tryptophan. Fields, in order: D gene, V gene, clone size, J gene, CDR3 DNA, CDR3 protein. The D gene is left open where the match is weak. Where a row states a size, it is once, few, many or the class of an expanded clone; other rows omit it.

>NA|TRBV7-2|NA|TRBJ1-3
TGTGCCAGCAGCTTTCAGGGCGGAAACACCATATATTTT
CASSFQGGNTIYF
>NA|TRBV6-5|NA|TRBJ1-6
TGTGCCAGCAGTTACAGGGGTAGCTATTCACCCCTCCACTTT
CASSYRGSYSPLHF
>TRBD1|TRBV11-2|NA|TRBJ1-1
TGTGCCAGCAGCTCAACAGGGGGCAACACTGAAGCTTTCTTT
CASSSTGGNTEAFF
>TRBD1|TRBV19|NA|TRBJ1-6
TGTGCCAGTAGTGCCCGACAGGGAATGGGATCACCCCTCCACTTT
CASSARQGMGSPLHF
>NA|TRBV19|NA|TRBJ1-3
TGTGCCAGTGGCGACATGGGAAACACCATATATTTT
CASGDMGNTIYF
>TRBD1|TRBV30|few|TRBJ2-5
TGTGCCTGGAGTTTAGGACAGGGGGCTAGGGAGACCCAGTACTTC
CAWSLGQGARETQYF
>TRBD1|TRBV19|NA|TRBJ1-5
TGTGCCAGTAGTATAGACCGGACAGGATCTCAGCATTTT
CASSIDRTGSQHF
>NA|TRBV18|few|TRBJ2-2
TGTGCCAGCTCACCGGTACGAGTTCTCACCGGGGAGCTGTTTTTT
CASSPVRVLTGELFF
>TRBD2|TRBV7-2|few|TRBJ2-3
TGTGCCAGCAGCCCCAGCGGGACGGGAGCTAGCACAGATACGCAGTATTTT
CASSPSGTGASTDTQYF
>NA|TRBV18|NA|TRBJ2-1
TGTGCCAGCTCGCCGGGCTTCGGGGGAGCCAATGAGCAGTTCTTC
CASSPGFGGANEQFF
>NA|TRBV7-9|NA|TRBJ1-2
TGTGCCAGCAGCTTAGCTCTAGATAATTTATATGGCTACACCTTC
CASSLALDNLYGYTF
>NA|TRBV3-1/TRBV3-2|once|TRBJ2-1
TGTGCCAGCAGCCAAGATCTTTCGGCGGCGGGTGGTGAGCAGTTCTTC
CASSQDLSAAGGEQFF
>NA|TRBV5-6|once|TRBJ2-3
TGTGCCAGCAGCTTGGTGGTAGCAGATACGCAGTATTTT
CASSLVVADTQYF
>NA|TRBV5-1|NA|TRBJ2-5
TGCGCCAGTCGACAGTCCAGCCAAGAGACCCAGTACTTC
CASRQSSQETQYF
>NA|TRBV30|NA|TRBJ1-2
TGTGCCTGGAGTTTCCTTGGGGCCTATGGCTACACCTTC
CAWSFLGAYGYTF
>NA|TRBV18|few|TRBJ1-4
TGTGCCAGCTCACCACGAGGGCTGGATGAAAAACTGTTTTTT
CASSPRGLDEKLFF
>NA|TRBV18|NA|TRBJ1-1
TGTGCCAGCTCACTTCTCGACACTGAAGCTTTCTTT
CASSLLDTEAFF
>NA|TRBV6-1|NA|TRBJ2-3
TGTGCCAGCAGACAGGGTAGTAGCACAGATACGCAGTATTTT
CASRQGSSTDTQYF
>NA|TRBV6-4|NA|TRBJ1-6
TGTGCCAGCAGCCCCCGGCAGGAGGGTTCACCCCTCCACTTT
CASSPRQEGSPLHF
>NA|TRBV12-3/TRBV12-4|NA|TRBJ1-2
TGTGCCAGCAGTTCTGTTTATGGCTACACCTTC
CASSSVYGYTF
>TRBD2|TRBV9|few|TRBJ2-5
TGTGCCAGCAGTGGTGGTGCTAGCGGGGGGGGAGAGACCCAGTACTTC
CASSGGASGGGETQYF
>NA|TRBV28|NA|TRBJ1-2
TGTGCCAGCAGTGTTACGGGTAACTATGGCTACACCTTC
CASSVTGNYGYTF
>NA|TRBV15|NA|TRBJ1-2
TGTGCCACCAGCAGAGCCGGGGGGAGGGGCGCGAACTATGGCTACACCTTC
CATSRAGGRGANYGYTF
>TRBD1|TRBV5-1|NA|TRBJ1-1
TGCGCCAGCAGCCCAAACACCGACAGGGACACTGAAGCTTTCTTT
CASSPNTDRDTEAFF
>TRBD2|TRBV10-3|NA|TRBJ2-2
TGTGCCTCCGAAGCACCTAGCGGGGGGGTCTCAAGCGGGGAGCTGTTTTTT
CASEAPSGGVSSGELFF
>NA|TRBV23-1|NA|TRBJ1-6
TGCGCCAGCAGTCAATCAAATGGGCCGTTAAACTCACCCCTCCACTTT
CASSQSNGPLNSPLHF
>NA|TRBV9|NA|TRBJ1-1
TGTGCCAGCAGCGTAGCTAGTTCAGGGAGGTCGGCTTTCTTT
CASSVASSGRSAFF
>TRBD1|TRBV10-3|NA|TRBJ1-1
TGTGCCATCACGACAGGGGGCTGGAGGAACACTGAAGCTTTCTTT
CAITTGGWRNTEAFF
>TRBD1|TRBV4-1|NA|TRBJ1-4
TGCGCCAGCAGCCAAGACATTCCCGGGACAGGAGCAAATGAAAAACTGTTTTTT
CASSQDIPGTGANEKLFF
>TRBD1|TRBV28|NA|TRBJ1-2
TGTGCCAGCAGCCTCGGGACAGTCTATGGCTACACCTTC
CASSLGTVYGYTF
>NA|TRBV11-3|NA|TRBJ1-5
TGTGCCAGCAGCTTAGAGTTGGCAGGGATTATGTGTCAGCCCCAGCATTTT
CASSLELAGIMCQPQHF
>TRBD2|TRBV5-6|NA|TRBJ2-5
TGTGCCAGCAGCTTGTATGCTAGCGGGGGCCCTGAAGAGACCCAGTACTTC
CASSLYASGGPEETQYF
>NA|TRBV5-1|NA|TRBJ2-3
TGCGCCAGCAGCTTGCGGAGCACAGATACGCAGTATTTT
CASSLRSTDTQYF
>TRBD1|TRBV5-5|NA|TRBJ1-4
TGTGCCAGCAGCTTACCCGGGACAGGACTTCAACTGTTTTTT
CASSLPGTGLQLFF
>TRBD1|TRBV5-1|NA|TRBJ2-3
TGCGCCAGCAGCACCCGGGACAGGGTCTCAGATACGCAGTATTTT
CASSTRDRVSDTQYF
>NA|TRBV7-2|NA|TRBJ1-4
TGTGCCAGCAGCTTAGCGACAGCGGGATATGAAAAACTGTTTTTT
CASSLATAGYEKLFF
>TRBD2|TRBV6-4|NA|TRBJ2-1
TGTGCCAGCAGTGACGAAGGCGGGGGGGCCTACAATGAGCAGTTCTTC
CASSDEGGGAYNEQFF